By proportion, the clone carrying this T cell receptor beta chain is hyperexpanded (1% or more). What it recognizes is unknown. Study findings and constraints: Tumor memory CD4+ T cell TCR gene usage clustered with blood and lymph node memory CD4+ cells and lymph node naive CD4+ cells.

Trimming shortened V by 3 bases and J by 4 bases, and 12 bases separated the two germline ends. The CDR3 spans 14 residues. Naive CD4+ cells had CD25+ Tregs removed. Adaptor-ligated barcode primers were used to amplify TRBV12-4/TRBJ1-2 clonotypes. TCRdb called the multiplex PCR reads again in MiXCR, with one record for every CDR3 protein. The table shows about 1,600 distinct CDR3 sequences, with around 4.2% occurring only once. Material for sequencing was naive CD4+ T cells sorted from blood. Described subset: naive CD4+ T cells, CD4+CD45RA+CD25-. The gene calls are TRBV12-3 or TRBV12-4 and TRBJ1-2; TRBD1 is a possible D gene (6 bases). This receptor was identified in a female donor with breast cancer. The CDR3 nucleotides read TGTGCCAGCAGTTTTCAGGGGCAACCCTATGGCTACACCTTC. This codes for CASSFQGQPYGYTF.